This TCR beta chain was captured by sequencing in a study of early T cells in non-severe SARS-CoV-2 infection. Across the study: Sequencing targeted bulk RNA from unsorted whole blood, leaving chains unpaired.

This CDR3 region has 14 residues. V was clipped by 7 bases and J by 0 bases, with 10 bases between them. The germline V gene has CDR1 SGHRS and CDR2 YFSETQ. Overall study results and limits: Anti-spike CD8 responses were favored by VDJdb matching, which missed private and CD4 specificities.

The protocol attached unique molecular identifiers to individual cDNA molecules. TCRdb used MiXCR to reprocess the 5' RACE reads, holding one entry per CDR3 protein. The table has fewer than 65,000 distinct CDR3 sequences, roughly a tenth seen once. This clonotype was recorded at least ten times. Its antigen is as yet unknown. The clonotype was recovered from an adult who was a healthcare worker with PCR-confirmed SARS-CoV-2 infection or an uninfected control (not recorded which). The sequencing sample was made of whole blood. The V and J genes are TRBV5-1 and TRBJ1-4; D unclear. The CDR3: CASRTDTTNEKLFF. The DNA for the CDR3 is TGCGCCAGCCGGACGGATACAACTAATGAAAAACTGTTTTTT.